The clone carrying this T cell receptor beta chain was seen many times. What it binds is not known. CDR1 and CDR2 from the germline V gene are SGHRS and YFSETQ. The length of the CDR3 is 16 residues. V was shortened by 0 bases and J by 3 bases, with 15 bases between the two germline ends. This entry is derived from a study of neurological immune-mediated disorders. Study conclusions and caveats: The expanded clones of different subjects shared no CDR3 amino acid sequences (suggesting private repertoires in all groups).

The cDNA was generated through 5'RACE incorporating 10-nucleotide random UMIs. Each CDR3 protein gets one entry after TCRdb re-called the 5' RACE reads with MiXCR. The data contain around 32,000 distinct CDR3 sequences, 12% of them seen just once; the ten biggest clones take up 5.8%. For the unsorted libraries, 2 million PBMCs stored at -80 C served as input. The specimen was PBMCs. The sequence derives from a woman aged 60 to 75 in good health. The rearrangement joins TRBV5-1 to TRBJ2-5; D may be TRBD1 (5 bases). The CDR3 nucleotides are TGCGCCAGCAGCTTGGCCCCACCTTTAGGGGAAGAGACCCAGTACTTC. Residues: CASSLAPPLGEETQYF.